The text below deals with one TCR beta chain. What it binds is unknown. Trimming removed 5 bases from V and 8 bases from J, with 17 bases in between. This CDR3 has 14 amino acids. Germline CDR1 SEHNR, CDR2 FQNEAQ (reference sequence). The record originates from a study of cytomegalovirus exposure and HLA in healthy donors. Study-level information: The 110 million or so unique TCR beta sequences, from around 200 million T cells, were found by an earlier analysis. Overall study results and limits: Follow-up analysis later connected one missense variant in DCLRE1C with trimming of TCR beta V- and J-genes. Later on, an analysis found that several of the most significant clusters appeared to be linked to common viral pathogens, which included parvovirus B19. High specificity and sensitivity for cytomegalovirus status were reported for the classifier.

The primer mix had 60 Vbeta and 13 Jbeta primers. TCRdb keeps only in-frame clones here, not all; method: immunoSEQ multiplex PCR. The sample includes about 130,000 clones, about two thirds seen only once; the top ten take less than 4.5%. The sequenced sample was PBMCs. The clonotype comes from a man younger than 45 in good health and CMV-seronegative. The J gene is TRBJ2-3, the V gene TRBV7-9, with D possibly matching TRBD2 (6 bases). DNA for the CDR3: TGTGCCAGCAGCCACGGCGGGGAATCGGCTACGCAGTATTTT. Amino acid sequence: CASSHGGESATQYF.